The 7 T cell receptor beta chains in this list originate from one sample, sequenced in a study of cytomegalovirus exposure and HLA in healthy donors. Researchers ran the PCR with 60 Vbeta and 13 Jbeta primers. Repertoires were generated with immunoSEQ multiplex PCR, while TCRdb's copy carries only in-frame clones and drops some. The repertoire has roughly 61,000 clones, over 75% of them found once; the top ten carry around 6%. The sequenced material came from PBMCs. All receptors derive from a male donor in good health and CMV-seronegative.

This clone was counted between two and nine times. This chain uses TRBV11-2 with TRBJ1-3; 9 bases line up with TRBD1. J lost 6 bases, V lost 4 bases, and 7 bases had no gene match. From germline, CDR1 is SGHAT and CDR2 FQNNGV. There are 15 residues in the CDR3. The CDR3 sequence is CASSYRQGVENTIYF. For the CDR3, the DNA is TGTGCCAGCAGCTACCGACAGGGGGTTGAAAACACCATATATTTT.

The chain combines TRBV5-1 with TRBJ1-1; 8 bases are shared with TRBD1. CDR1 is SGHRS and CDR2 is YFSETQ in the germline V gene. V was clipped by 4 bases and J by 4 bases; unmatched bases: 15. The CDR3 consists of 17 residues. CDR3 in amino acids: CASSLLRQGRRVTEAFF. The CDR3 DNA follows: TGCGCCAGCAGCCTCCTTAGACAGGGGAGGCGGGTCACTGAAGCTTTCTTT.

The V call is TRBV19, the J call TRBJ1-3; possibly TRBD1 for D (5 bases). Germline V gene data show CDR1 as LNHDA and CDR2 as SQIVND (reference sequence). V shed 3 bases and J shed 5 bases, with 20 bases lying between them. There are 17 residues in the CDR3. The CDR3 region has the DNA TGTGCCAGTAGTATTTCCACAGGCCAACGCTCCAGAAACACCATATATTTT. It yields the protein CASSISTGQRSRNTIYF. Filled out from reference TRBV19 and TRBJ1-3, the complete variable domain reads DGGITQSPKYLFRKEGQNVTLSCEQNLNHDAMYWYRQDPGQGLRLIYYSQIVNDFQKGDIAEGYSVSREKKESFPLTVTSAQKNPTAFYLCASSISTGQRSRNTIYFGEGSWLTVV.

V usage is TRBV19 and J usage is TRBJ2-5; 10 nucleotides align to TRBD2. Unmatched junction bases numbered 14, after V lost 1 base and J lost 9 bases. In germline, CDR1 is LNHDA, CDR2 SQIVND (reference sequence). The CDR3 totals 17 residues. CDR3 bases: TGTGCCAGTAGTATAGGGCCCCAGCGGGGGGGCTCAGGGGCCCAGTACTTC. Translating it yields CASSIGPQRGGSGAQYF.

The chain links TRBV11-1 to TRBJ2-7; maybe TRBD1 (5 bases). Germline V lookup: CDR1 SGHAT, CDR2 FQDESV (reference sequence). The CDR3 loop spans 14 amino acids. The V and J ends lost 1 base and 2 bases respectively, with 9 bases between them. The DNA for the CDR3 is TGTGCCAGCAGCTTAGACAGGTGGACCTACGAGCAGTACTTC. This gives the protein CASSLDRWTYEQYF.

The J gene is TRBJ2-3, the V gene TRBV18; the match to TRBD2 covers 8 bases. CDR1 is KGHSH and CDR2 is LQKENI in the germline V gene. The CDR3 has 15 amino acids. V dropped 0 bases and J dropped 10; count of bases not matched to a gene: 9. The CDR3 coding sequence is TGTGCCAGCTCACCACCGGAGGGCGGGAGGTTTGCGCAGTATTTT. It translates to CASSPPEGGRFAQYF.

Concerning this clone: One end of the junction is discordant with germline, which a read error may explain. The chain uses TRBV19 and TRBJ2-7; 7 nucleotides match TRBD1. Germline V gene sequence: CDR1 LNHDA, CDR2 SQIVND (reference sequence). CDR3 length: 15 residues. The CDR3 coding sequence is TGTGCCAGTAGTCTAGACAGGGATAGTTCGTACGAGCAGTACTTC. This gives the protein CASSLDRDSSYEQYF.